This TCR beta chain came from a study of blood T cell repertoires in COVID-19. Study-wide context: Samples representing acute and convalescent COVID-19 were sourced from the United States, Italy and Spain. In each case, the material was cDNA or gDNA derived from T cells, B-cell-depleted T cells, or PBMCs.

The CDR3 sequence is 17 residues long. V was pared by 5 bases and J by 1 base, with 19 bases between. Germline V gene data show CDR1 as SGHTA and CDR2 as FQGNSA. Original data processing: Nucleated cell counts were estimated from reference gene primer amplification. Some clones are missing from TCRdb's copy, which holds only in-frame ones; the method was immunoSEQ multiplex PCR. For V, J and clone size, that table is used; D and trimming come from the DNA. The repertoire holds approximately 160,000 clones, roughly 90% seen once, with 15% to 20% in the top ten. The source is a man aged 55-75 years with active or convalescent COVID-19. Sequenced: peripheral blood. The chain combines TRBV7-2 with TRBJ2-3; D perhaps matches TRBD2 (5 bases). The CDR3 region has the DNA TGTGCCAGCAGCCCCAACCAACTAGGATTGCGCACAGATACGCAGTATTTT. This translates into CASSPNQLGLRTDTQYF.